A single sample is the source of the 16 T cell receptor beta chains below, sequenced in a study of blood T cell repertoires in COVID-19 (dated by TCRdb to 2020 to 2022). Library preparation was by the immunoSEQ multiplex PCR assay. TCRdb's version of the immuneACCESS table is confined to in-frame rearrangements and falls short of the full clone set. An unresolved V gene accounts for under half of the shortfall where checked; the remainder is of unknown origin. This sample comprises about 41,000 clones, approximately 90% of them detected only once. In total, the top ten clones hold 3.5% to 4.5% of the sample. Sequenced input: peripheral blood. Every receptor here comes from a man aged 55 to 70 with acute or convalescent COVID-19.

The chain has TRBV7-2 and TRBJ2-7; TRBD2 aligns across 8 bases. Germline V gene data show CDR1 as SGHTA and CDR2 as FQGNSA. V lost 5 bases, J lost 0 bases, and 3 bases stayed unmatched. There are 14 residues in the CDR3. CDR3 sequence (DNA): TGTGCCAGCAGCCAGCGGGGGCTCTCCTACGAGCAGTACTTC. This encodes CASSQRGLSYEQYF.

The chain has TRBV7-2 and TRBJ2-3, with TRBD1 matching 7 bases. With V trimmed by 2 bases and J by 5 bases, 4 bases remained unmatched. The CDR3 is 14 amino acids. Germline lookup yields CDR1 SGHTA and CDR2 FQGNSA. The CDR3 reads CASSLKGAGDTQYF. The CDR3 bases are TGTGCCAGCAGCTTAAAGGGGGCGGGAGATACGCAGTATTTT.

The chain is built from TRBV19 and TRBJ2-7, with 7 bases that match TRBD1. Per the germline V gene, CDR1 is LNHDA and CDR2 is SQIVND (reference sequence). After removal of 5 bases from V and 2 bases from J, the junction contained 3 bases not matched to a gene. The CDR3 runs 13 residues. The CDR3 DNA is TGTGCCAGTAGTCCGACAGGGACCTACGAGCAGTACTTC. Translation: CASSPTGTYEQYF.

J is TRBJ2-3 and V is TRBV5-1; perhaps TRBD2 as D (5 bases). The CDR3 runs to 16 residues. V was shortened by 0 bases and J by 6 bases, with 17 bases between the two germline ends. Germline values: CDR1 SGHRS, CDR2 YFSETQ. The CDR3 loop is CASSLAGGPSRDTQYF. The CDR3 DNA reads TGCGCCAGCAGCTTGGCGGGCGGGCCTTCCCGTGATACGCAGTATTTT.

V is TRBV9 and J is TRBJ1-1; D is uncertain. The V gene's germline CDR1 is SGDLS and CDR2 YYNGEE. CDR3 length equals 15 residues. V was shortened by 4 bases and J by 0 bases, with 13 bases between the two germline ends. The CDR3 loop reads CASSPRGEMNTEAFF. The CDR3 coding sequence is TGTGCCAGCAGCCCCCGCGGGGAGATGAACACTGAAGCTTTCTTT.

This clone was picked up one time. Germline is not matched at one junction end, which may reflect a read error. This sequence joins TRBV6-4 and TRBJ2-1, with 8 bases lining up with TRBD2. This CDR3 comprises 16 residues. Looked up from germline, CDR1 is MRHNA and CDR2 is SNTAGT. The CDR3 region has the DNA TGTGCCAGCAGTGACTTCGGGGGGGCCTCCCACAATGAGCAGTTCTTC. Translation: CASSDFGGASHNEQFF.

This chain joins TRBV2 and TRBJ1-2; no firm D call. Germline V gives CDR1 SNHLY, CDR2 FYNNEI. V was trimmed by 2 bases and J by 7 bases, leaving 14 bases between them. The CDR3 has 14 residues. CDR3 in amino acids: CASSESGGLVGYTF. The CDR3 DNA is TGTGCCAGCAGTGAATCCGGAGGCCTAGTTGGCTACACCTTC.

The chain joins TRBV9 to TRBJ2-2; tentative D call: TRBD2 (6 bases). Between the trimmed V and J ends, which lost 0 bases and 5 bases, there was a span of 11 bases. The CDR3 runs 15 residues. CDR1 is SGDLS, CDR2 YYNGEE, per germline. CDR3 DNA: TGTGCCAGCAGCGTAGTAGTGGGAGGAACCGGGGAGCTGTTTTTT. Translated, it gives CASSVVVGGTGELFF.

The chain employs TRBV19 and TRBJ2-7, with 13 bases that match TRBD2. Looked up from germline, CDR1 is LNHDA and CDR2 is SQIVND (reference sequence). With V trimmed by 5 bases and J by 3 bases, 7 bases remained unmatched. The CDR3 has 16 amino acids. The chain's CDR3 is CASSAGTSGNHYEQYF. In nucleotides, the CDR3 is TGTGCCAGTAGTGCCGGGACTAGCGGGAATCACTACGAGCAGTACTTC.

The rearrangement joins TRBV9 to TRBJ2-2; D is possibly TRBD2 (6 bases). Germline-derived CDR1 and CDR2 are SGDLS and YYNGEE. V gave up 4 bases and J gave up 7 bases, with 11 bases separating them. The CDR3 is 13 residues long. CDR3 DNA: TGTGCCAGCAGCCTTCTAGCGTTCGGGGAGCTGTTTTTT. It codes for CASSLLAFGELFF. The variable domain in full, completed from reference TRBV9 and TRBJ2-2, reads DSGVTQTPKHLITATGQRVTLRCSPRSGDLSVYWYQQSLDQGLQFLIQYYNGEERAKGNILERFSAQQFPDLHSELNLSSLELGDSALYFCASSLLAFGELFFGEGSRLTVL.

The V call is TRBV10-1, the J call TRBJ2-5; no clear D gene. Germline loops: CDR1 WNHNN, CDR2 SYGVQD (reference sequence). V lost 2 bases and J lost 7, with 14 bases in between. There are 14 residues in the CDR3. As DNA, the CDR3 is TGCGCCAGCAGTGAGGGCCCGTCTTCGGGGACCCAGTACTTC. Translation: CASSEGPSSGTQYF.

The chain has TRBV30 and TRBJ1-6, with 8 bases fitting TRBD1. The junction had 1 base not matched to a gene; V was cut back by 1 base and J by 5 bases. The CDR3 covers 14 residues. CDR1 GTSNPN and CDR2 SVGIG come from the germline V gene (reference sequence). In DNA, the CDR3 is TGTGCCTGGAGTGCCAGGGGGCATAATTCACCCCTCCACTTT. This codes for CAWSARGHNSPLHF.

V is TRBV14 and J is TRBJ2-7; tentatively, D is TRBD1 (6 bases). The CDR3 extends over 16 amino acids. Trimming took 1 base from V and 2 from J, leaving 15 bases between them. Germline CDR1 reads SGHDN; CDR2 reads FVKESK. The CDR3: CASSQAHVTGAYEQYF. DNA for the CDR3: TGTGCCAGCAGCCAAGCCCACGTGACAGGCGCCTACGAGCAGTACTTC.

This rearrangement joins TRBV19 to TRBJ1-3, with 8 bases fitting TRBD1. Germline V gives CDR1 LNHDA, CDR2 SQIVND (reference sequence). The ends lost 10 bases at V and 4 bases at J; junction bases unmatched: 9. This CDR3 comprises 14 residues. CDR3 coding DNA: TGTGCCACAAGATCGGACAGGGTAGGAAACACCATATATTTT. It yields the protein CATRSDRVGNTIYF.

This chain joins TRBV6-5 and TRBJ1-2; D remains unclear. This CDR3 has 15 residues. Trimming shortened V by 4 bases and J by 2 bases, and 14 bases separated the two germline ends. Germline assignment: CDR1 MNHEY and CDR2 SVGAGI. The CDR3 sequence: CASSSGREKNYGYTF. The CDR3 DNA follows: TGTGCCAGCAGTTCCGGACGGGAGAAGAACTATGGCTACACCTTC.

The chain employs TRBV30 and TRBJ1-1; D is ambiguous. CDR3 size: 12 residues. V shed 0 bases and J shed 5 bases, with 7 bases lying between them. The germline V gene encodes CDR1 GTSNPN and CDR2 SVGIG (reference sequence). CDR3: CAWSVRGTEAFF. Here the CDR3 DNA reads TGTGCCTGGAGTGTACGCGGGACTGAAGCTTTCTTT. Filled out from reference TRBV30 and TRBJ1-1, the complete variable domain reads SQTIHQWPATLVQPVGSPLSLECTVEGTSNPNLYWYRQAAGRGLQLLFYSVGIGQISSEVPQNLSASRPQDRQFILSSKKLLLSDSGFYLCAWSVRGTEAFFGQGTRLTVV.